The subject of this entry is one T cell receptor beta chain. The antigen is undetermined. The entry originates in a study of CD8+CD57+ T cells in acquired aplastic anemia. On the study more broadly: Yields of DNA that came from sorted CD4+ and CD8+ cells averaged approximately 3.5 ug.

Only patients with CD8+CD57+ cell expansion on flow cytometry were chosen for sequencing. The ends lost 0 bases at V and 2 bases at J; junction bases unmatched: 4. Germline V gives CDR1 MGHRA, CDR2 YSYEKL. The CDR3 is made up of 15 amino acids. Genomic DNA was employed as the template in profiling TCR beta VDJ and CDR3. TCRdb reanalysed the reads using MiXCR and keeps one entry per CDR3 protein. This sample has roughly 98,000 distinct CDR3 sequences, with less than 75% found just once. Findings of the study overall: Sharing between patients and controls was observed for twenty-nine CD8+ CDR3 sequences.

Sequenced input: sorted CD4+, CD8+, or CD8+CD57+ T cells (not recorded which) from PBMCs. The TCR sequence derives from a human donor with aplastic anemia. This chain uses TRBV4-1 with TRBJ2-7; 7 bases are a match to TRBD2. CDR3 bases: TGCGCCAGCAGCCAAGAGCAGCGGGAAACCTACGAGCAGTACTTC. Amino acid sequence: CASSQEQRETYEQYF.